This entry features one T cell receptor beta chain sequence. The antigen remains undetermined. This entry comes from a study of shared clonotypes between healthy human individuals. Study-level results: The genetic and exposure-history diversity represented was limited by few donors.

A CD45RA-negative memory subset and a CD45RA+ naive subset were separated from the CD4+ cells. The protocol was immunoSEQ multiplex PCR, while the TCRdb copy is restricted to in-frame clones and leaves out a portion. The table lists about 1.1 million clones, approximately 80% of them singletons, with 0.89% in the top ten. V dropped 0 bases and J dropped 4; count of bases not matched to a gene: 6. The germline CDR1 and CDR2 sequences are LGHNA and YNFKEQ. CDR3 size: 16 residues. The sequence was obtained from a man aged 18 to 35 in good health. Some clones in this sample may be carry-over from other donors' samples. The genes are TRBV4-2 and TRBJ2-7; TRBD2 matches at 10 bases. Sequenced input: memory CD4+ T cells from PBMCs. The subset here: CD45RA-negative fraction. CDR3 amino acids: CASSQDPGTSEYEQYF. CDR3 DNA: TGTGCCAGCAGCCAAGACCCCGGGACTAGCGAGTACGAGCAGTACTTC.